The clone carrying this TCR beta chain was observed many times. The source of the sample is a study of T cells after yellow fever vaccination. CDR3 length: 16 amino acids. In germline, CDR1 is MDHEN, CDR2 SYDVKM. After removal of 5 bases from V and 1 base from J, the junction contained 8 bases not matched to a gene. Via MiXCR, TCRdb re-called the 5' RACE reads, giving one row per CDR3 protein. The table lists 300,000 or so distinct CDR3 sequences, 4% of them singletons. Material: PBMCs, obtained 5 days after the yellow fever booster vaccination. This clonotype was obtained from a man younger than 30 who received the YFV17D yellow fever vaccine. The rearrangement joins TRBV28 to TRBJ2-3; 8 bases are shared with TRBD2. CDR3 amino acids: CASSGNRRGGTDTQYF. In DNA form, the CDR3 reads TGTGCCAGCAGTGGCAATAGGCGGGGGGGCACAGATACGCAGTATTTT.